The T cell receptor beta chain under discussion was sequenced for a study of blood T cell repertoires in COVID-19. About the research overall: Sites across the United States, Italy and Spain contributed samples from acute and convalescent COVID-19. T cells, B-cell-depleted T cells, or PBMCs supplied cDNA or gDNA.

With 2 bases clipped from V and 4 bases from J, the junction kept 14 bases outside the gene matches. Germline V gene lookup returns CDR1 SGHTA and CDR2 FQGNSA. The CDR3 runs 18 residues. Study processing details: Estimation of nucleated cell counts relied on the amplification of reference gene primers. Sequencing was performed with immunoSEQ multiplex PCR; in TCRdb, only in-frame clones are kept and a portion is missing. For V, J and clone size, that table is used; D and trimming come from the DNA. The table has around 380,000 clones, approximately 77% seen once. Sequences were obtained from peripheral blood. The J gene is TRBJ1-3, the V gene TRBV7-2; 7 bases are shared with TRBD1. The source is a human donor with acute or convalescent COVID-19. The donor label of this sample is uncertain. CDR3 sequence: CASSLRPKKGALGNTIYF. CDR3 bases: TGTGCCAGCAGCTTACGTCCCAAGAAGGGGGCTTTGGGAAACACCATATATTTT.